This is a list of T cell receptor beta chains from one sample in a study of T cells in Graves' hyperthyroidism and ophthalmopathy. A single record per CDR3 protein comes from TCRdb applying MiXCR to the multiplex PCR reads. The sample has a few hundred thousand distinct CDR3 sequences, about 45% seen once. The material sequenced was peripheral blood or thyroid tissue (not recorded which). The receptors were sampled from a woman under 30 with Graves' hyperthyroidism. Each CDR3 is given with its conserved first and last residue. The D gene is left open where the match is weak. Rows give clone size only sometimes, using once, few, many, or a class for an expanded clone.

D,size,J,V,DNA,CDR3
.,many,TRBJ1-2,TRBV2,TGTGCCAGCAGTCTTTTCGGACAGAATAACTATGGCTACACCTTC,CASSLFGQNNYGYTF
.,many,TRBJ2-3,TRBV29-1,TGCAGCGTCACGACTAGCACAGATACGCAGTATTTT,CSVTTSTDTQYF
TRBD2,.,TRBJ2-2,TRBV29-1,TGCAGCGTTGAAGGTGGACTAGCGGGAGGGCCGTCGGGCGGGGAGCTGTTTTTT,CSVEGGLAGGPSGGELFF
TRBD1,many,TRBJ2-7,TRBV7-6,TGTGCCAGCAGCGCCCTATCCGGGACAGAGGGCTACGAGCAGTACTTC,CASSALSGTEGYEQYF
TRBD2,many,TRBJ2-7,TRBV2,TGTGCCAGCAGTGAATTTAGCGGGATAACCCCCTACGAGCAGTACTTC,CASSEFSGITPYEQYF
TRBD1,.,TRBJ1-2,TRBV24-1,TGTGCCACCAGTGATTGGGGGACAGGGGGTAGCTATGGCTACACCTTC,CATSDWGTGGSYGYTF
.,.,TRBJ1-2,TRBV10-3,TGTGCCATCAGTGAAGAGGGCTTAGCTAACTATGGCTACACCTTC,CAISEEGLANYGYTF
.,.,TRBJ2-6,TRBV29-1,TGCAGCGCCTCAGACGGAGACGGGGCCAACGTCCTGACTTTC,CSASDGDGANVLTF
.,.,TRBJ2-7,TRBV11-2,TGTGCCAGCCGGGACATTGCCCTCTACGAGCAGTACTTC,CASRDIALYEQYF
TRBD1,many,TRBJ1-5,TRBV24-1,TGTGCCACCAGTGAGACAGGGGGACAGCCCCAGCATTTT,CATSETGGQPQHF
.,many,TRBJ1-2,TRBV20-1,TGCAGTGCTAGAGATCGCAGGGCGGTGGGGAATGATGGCTACACCTTC,CSARDRRAVGNDGYTF
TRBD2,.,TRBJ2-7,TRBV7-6,TGTGCCAGCAGCGCCCTACTAGCGGGAGGGAGGCTCTATGAGCAGTACTTC,CASSALLAGGRLYEQYF
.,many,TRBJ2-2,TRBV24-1,TGTGCCACCAGTGACACAGTATCCCCGAACACCGGGGAGCTGTTTTTT,CATSDTVSPNTGELFF
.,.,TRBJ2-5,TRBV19,TGTGCCAGCTCAAAAATAGGGGGGTACCAAGAGACCCAGTACTTC,CASSKIGGYQETQYF
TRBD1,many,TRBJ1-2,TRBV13,TGTGCCAGCAGCCCCGGGACAGAAAGCTATGGCTACACCTTC,CASSPGTESYGYTF
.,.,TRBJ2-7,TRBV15,TGTGCCACCAGCGGCTACCGGGACGAGCAGTACTTC,CATSGYRDEQYF
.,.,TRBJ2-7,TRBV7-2,TGTGCCAGCGGTACCCCGAGGACAGCAGACGAGCAGTACTTC,CASGTPRTADEQYF
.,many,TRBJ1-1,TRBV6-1,TGTGCCAGCAGCTCACAGGGTCACAACACTGAAGCTTTCTTT,CASSSQGHNTEAFF
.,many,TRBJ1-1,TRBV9,TGTGCCAGCAGCGTAGACAGGGACACTGAAGCTTTCTTT,CASSVDRDTEAFF
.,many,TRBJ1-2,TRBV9,TGTGCCAGCAGCGTAGATACGGACGTCTATGGCTACACCTTC,CASSVDTDVYGYTF
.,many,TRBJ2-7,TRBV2,TGTGCCAGCAGCTCAGGGGGGCGAGGACGCGAGCAGTACTTC,CASSSGGRGREQYF
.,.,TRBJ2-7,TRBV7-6,TGTGCCAGCAGCGGAGGGATAACTTACGAGCAGTACTTC,CASSGGITYEQYF
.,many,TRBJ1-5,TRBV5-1,TGCGCCAGCAGCCAACAAGGAGATAGCAATCAGCCCCAGCATTTT,CASSQQGDSNQPQHF